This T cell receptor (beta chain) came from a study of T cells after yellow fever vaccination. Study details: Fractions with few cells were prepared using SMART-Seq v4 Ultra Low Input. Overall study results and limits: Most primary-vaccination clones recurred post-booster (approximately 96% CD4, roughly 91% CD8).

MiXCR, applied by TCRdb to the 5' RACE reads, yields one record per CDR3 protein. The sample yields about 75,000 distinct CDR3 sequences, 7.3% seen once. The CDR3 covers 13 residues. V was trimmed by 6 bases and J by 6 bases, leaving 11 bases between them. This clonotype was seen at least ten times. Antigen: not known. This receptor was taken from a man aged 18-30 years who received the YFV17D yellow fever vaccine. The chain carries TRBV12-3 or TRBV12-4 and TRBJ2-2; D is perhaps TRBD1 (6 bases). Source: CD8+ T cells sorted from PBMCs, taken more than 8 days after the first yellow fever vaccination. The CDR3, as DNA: TGTGCCAGCAGCAGAGGGGGTCCCGGGGAGCTGTTTTTT. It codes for CASSRGGPGELFF.